These T cell receptor beta chains were read from a single sample in a study of T-cell memory formation after mild COVID-19. TCRdb redid the calling of the 5' RACE reads with MiXCR, one entry per CDR3 protein. Of hundreds of thousands of distinct CDR3 sequences in the sample, 20% to 25% were seen once. Sequencing used PBMCs or a T cell subset sorted from them (not recorded which). Source of these receptors: an adult woman who had mild COVID-19 (a few samples of this study predate the infection). Cell type and time point are not known. Each CDR3 is given with its conserved first and last residue. A D gene is named only where the DNA matches it firmly. The listing skips clone size in some rows; elsewhere it reads once, few, many or a size class.

NA | TRBJ2-1 | few | TRBV3-1 | TGTGCCAGCAGCCCCCGAGGGGAGGATTGGCTAAATGAGCAGTTCTTC | CASSPRGEDWLNEQFF
TRBD1 | TRBJ1-2 | NA | TRBV6-1 | TGTGCCAGCAGCCGTTCCACAGGGGAGGACGGCTACACCTTC | CASSRSTGEDGYTF
TRBD1 | TRBJ2-7 | few | TRBV4-3 | TGCGCCAGCAGCCAACACGACAGGGGCCCCTACGAGCAGTACTTC | CASSQHDRGPYEQYF
NA | TRBJ1-4 | NA | TRBV29-1 | TGCAGCGTTGATGAACCCCCGACGGAACCAACTAATGAAAAACTGTTTTTT | CSVDEPPTEPTNEKLFF
NA | TRBJ1-6 | NA | TRBV30 | TGTGCCTGGAGCGACAGGTATAGACCCCTCCACTTT | CAWSDRYRPLHF
TRBD1 | TRBJ2-7 | NA | TRBV6-5 | TGTGCCAGCAGTTACTCGGACAGGGGAAACGAGCAGTACTTC | CASSYSDRGNEQYF
NA | TRBJ2-1 | few | TRBV7-8 | TGTGCCAGCAGCTTCGGGTGGGGGGTCCGCTACAATGAGCAGTTCTTC | CASSFGWGVRYNEQFF
NA | TRBJ1-5 | few | TRBV12-3/TRBV12-4 | TGTGCCAGCAGCCCCCGACAGGAATATCAGCCCCAGCATTTT | CASSPRQEYQPQHF
TRBD1 | TRBJ2-2 | few | TRBV24-1 | TGTGCCACCAGAGGACAGGGGGCCACCTCGAACACCGGGGAGCTGTTTTTT | CATRGQGATSNTGELFF
NA | TRBJ2-1 | NA | TRBV19 | TGTGCCAGTAGCCGTGATAGGGATGAGCAGTTCTTC | CASSRDRDEQFF
TRBD1 | TRBJ1-1 | few | TRBV15 | TGTGCCACCAGCAGAGACTGGACAGGGGGAGCTTTCTTT | CATSRDWTGGAFF
NA | TRBJ2-3 | few | TRBV7-9 | TGTGCCAGCAGCTTAGGCGGCCCACGAGATACGCAGTATTTT | CASSLGGPRDTQYF
NA | TRBJ1-2 | few | TRBV20-1 | TGCAGTGCTAGAAGGGGACGGAACTATGGCTACACCTTC | CSARRGRNYGYTF
TRBD2 | TRBJ2-1 | few | TRBV28 | TGTGCCAGCAGTTTGCTAACTAGCGTAAAGAATGAGCAGTTCTTC | CASSLLTSVKNEQFF
NA | TRBJ1-4 | NA | TRBV7-9 | TGTGCCAGCAGCCAAACCTACCGGGACCGACCTGCAACTAATGAAAAACTGTTTTTT | CASSQTYRDRPATNEKLFF
NA | TRBJ2-1 | few | TRBV4-1 | TGCGCCAGCAGCCAAGGTTTCGGTCCGAAAGGGACGGGAAATGAGCAGTTCTTC | CASSQGFGPKGTGNEQFF
TRBD1 | TRBJ2-1 | few | TRBV5-1 | TGCGCCAGCAGGTCCACAGGGGGCATTGAGCAGTTCTTC | CASRSTGGIEQFF
TRBD1 | TRBJ2-7 | few | TRBV2 | TGTGCCAGCAGCGAATATTTAGGGACAGGGCTCCACTACGAGCAGTACTTC | CASSEYLGTGLHYEQYF
NA | TRBJ1-4 | NA | TRBV7-6 | TGTGCCAGCAGCTTGGGGGCCCGTGAAAAACTGTTTTTT | CASSLGAREKLFF
TRBD1 | TRBJ2-3 | few | TRBV7-2 | TGTGCCAGCAGCTTAGACAGGGGCCTCACAGATACGCAGTATTTT | CASSLDRGLTDTQYF
TRBD1 | TRBJ2-7 | NA | TRBV27 | TGTGCCAGCAGTTTGGGACAGGGACACGAGCAGTACTTC | CASSLGQGHEQYF
NA | TRBJ2-1 | few | TRBV2 | TGTGCCAGCAGCGCCATCGTGTACAATGAGCAGTTCTTC | CASSAIVYNEQFF
NA | TRBJ2-2 | NA | TRBV15 | TGTGCCACCAGCAGAGATCACCAGGCCAGCCCCGGGGAGCTGTTTTTT | CATSRDHQASPGELFF
NA | TRBJ1-4 | few | TRBV24-1 | TGTGCCACCAGTGATACTGAAAAACTGTTTTTT | CATSDTEKLFF
TRBD2 | TRBJ2-3 | few | TRBV12-3/TRBV12-4 | TGTGCCAGCAGCCCATCGGGCGGGAGGGCCGGTACGCAGTATTTT | CASSPSGGRAGTQYF
NA | TRBJ1-6 | NA | TRBV6-6 | TGTGCCAGCAGCCCGAGGAGTACCGGAGGGAATTCACCCCTCCACTTT | CASSPRSTGGNSPLHF
NA | TRBJ2-3 | NA | TRBV6-6 | TGTGCCAGCACAGCAGGCGAGCCAGATACGCAGTATTTT | CASTAGEPDTQYF
TRBD2 | TRBJ2-7 | many | TRBV12-3/TRBV12-4 | TGTGCCAGCAGGGGACTAGCTGGCGAGCAGTACTTC | CASRGLAGEQYF
NA | TRBJ1-1 | NA | TRBV20-1 | TGCAGTGCTAGAGATAATCGTCCGTCCACTGAAGCTTTCTTT | CSARDNRPSTEAFF
TRBD2 | TRBJ2-1 | NA | TRBV29-1 | TGCAGCGTTGAAGGGTTAGCGGGGGCCTACAATGAGCAGTTCTTC | CSVEGLAGAYNEQFF
NA | TRBJ2-3 | few | TRBV3-1 | TGTGCCAGCAGCCAAGTAAGGACAGATACGCAGTATTTT | CASSQVRTDTQYF
TRBD1 | TRBJ2-3 | NA | TRBV7-9 | TGTGCCAACCAAGACAGGGAGTCTGCAGATACGCAGTATTTT | CANQDRESADTQYF
TRBD1 | TRBJ1-1 | NA | TRBV19 | TGTGCCAGTACAGACAGGGGGCCGCTCACTGAAGCTTTCTTT | CASTDRGPLTEAFF
NA | TRBJ1-5 | NA | TRBV15 | TGTGCCACGACAGCGTATAGCAATCAGCCCCAGCATTTT | CATTAYSNQPQHF
NA | TRBJ2-4 | NA | TRBV7-9 | TGTGCCAGCAACGCCCCATGGGACGGGGACATTCAGTACTTC | CASNAPWDGDIQYF
TRBD2 | TRBJ2-1 | NA | TRBV9 | TGTGCCAGCAGCGGCAGCGGGGGGGCCTGGAATGAGCAGTTCTTC | CASSGSGGAWNEQFF
NA | TRBJ2-4 | NA | TRBV5-6 | TGTGCCAGCAGCACACAGACGGGACGTGGGTACTTC | CASSTQTGRGYF
NA | TRBJ2-6 | few | TRBV30 | TGTGCCTGGAGTGTGGGAAGCTCTGGGGCCAACGTCCTGACTTTC | CAWSVGSSGANVLTF
NA | TRBJ2-3 | NA | TRBV24-1 | TGTGCCACCGCATTCACAGATACGCAGTATTTT | CATAFTDTQYF
NA | TRBJ1-4 | few | TRBV3-1 | TGTGCCAGCAGCCAAGAGTGGCAGGGAGGTGAAAAACTGTTTTTT | CASSQEWQGGEKLFF
NA | TRBJ2-5 | few | TRBV7-6 | TGTGCCAGCAGCCGGACACTCCAAGAGACCCAGTACTTC | CASSRTLQETQYF
NA | TRBJ2-2 | few | TRBV29-1 | TGCAGCGTTGAAGGCAGGCCGAACACCGGGGAGCTGTTTTTT | CSVEGRPNTGELFF
NA | TRBJ1-4 | few | TRBV20-1 | TGCAGTGCTAGACCGGTCCTGGAACTGTTTTTT | CSARPVLELFF
NA | TRBJ2-3 | NA | TRBV12-3/TRBV12-4 | TGTGCCAGCAGTTTATCTCTGGGGGGCACAGATACGCAGTATTTT | CASSLSLGGTDTQYF
NA | TRBJ2-1 | NA | TRBV2 | TGTGCCAGCACTCTGGACAGTTCGAGCTCCTACAATGAGCAGTTCTTC | CASTLDSSSSYNEQFF
NA | TRBJ2-1 | NA | TRBV7-3 | TGTGCCAGCAGCCCGCCGGGATTCAACTACAATGAGCAGTTCTTC | CASSPPGFNYNEQFF
NA | TRBJ1-4 | NA | TRBV6-2/TRBV6-3 | TGTGCCAGCAGTTACCCCACGACAGGACAAGCGACTAATGAAAAACTGTTTTTT | CASSYPTTGQATNEKLFF
TRBD1 | TRBJ1-2 | NA | TRBV29-1 | TGCAGCGTTGAAGATCGAGGGGGCGGGGGCTACACCTTC | CSVEDRGGGGYTF
TRBD2 | TRBJ2-1 | few | TRBV4-1 | TGCGCCAGCAGCCTTCTAACTAGCGGGGGGGCCTATGAGCAGTTCTTC | CASSLLTSGGAYEQFF
NA | TRBJ1-2 | few | TRBV5-1 | TGCGCCAGCAGCTTGTCGGAGATCTATGGCTACACCTTC | CASSLSEIYGYTF
TRBD1 | TRBJ1-2 | many | TRBV4-1 | TGCGCCAGCAGCCAAATGACAGGGATGTCGTTCGGGGGCTACACCTTC | CASSQMTGMSFGGYTF
TRBD1 | TRBJ1-5 | many | TRBV12-3/TRBV12-4 | TGTGCCAGCAGCCTCGGGACAGCCAATCAGCCCCAGCATTTT | CASSLGTANQPQHF